This T cell receptor beta chain comes out of a study of lymphopenia after photon versus proton radiotherapy. Data came from immunoSEQ multiplex PCR; TCRdb stores just in-frame clones and leaves some out. The data hold around 23,000 clones, with 92% observed a single time. Study-level points and caveats: Larger post-nadir TCR diversity loss correlated inversely with survival in deceased patients. Oligoclonal CD8+ Temra expansion after nadir drove photon patients' diversity drop.

As concerns this clone: What it recognizes is unknown.

This TCR was recovered from a woman in her 70s with pancreatic cancer. Some clones in this sample may be carry-over from other donors' samples. Sequencing was performed on peripheral blood, taken from a patient treated with proton-based radiotherapy.

The CDR3 region is CASSSSLAGVDYNEQFF. CDR3 DNA sequence: TGTGCCAGCAGCTCATCACTAGCGGGAGTTGACTACAATGAGCAGTTCTTC. The V call is TRBV7-2, the J call TRBJ2-1; 11 nucleotides line up with TRBD2. Trimming cost V 4 bases and J 3 bases; bases outside gene matches: 8. Germline V gene lookup returns CDR1 SGHTA and CDR2 FQGNSA. This CDR3 is built from 17 residues.